This TCR beta chain is drawn from a study of blood T cells in healthy people across ages (dated by TCRdb to between 2015 and 2016). A note on the overall study: In model experiments, template switching captured about one uniquely barcoded TCR beta cDNA molecule for every two T cells. Age-related changes in TCR beta repertoire diversity were measured in the study by deep sequencing normalized with unique cDNA molecular identifiers. Four age groups were formed from the donors: young (average approximately 15 years), middle-aged (approximately 42), aged (more than 55) and long-lived (less than 85). To avoid experimental bias, donors of different ages were randomly spread across the sequencing lanes. Using the same blood draw, the study looked at two additional independent replicas of 1 million unique cDNA reads for two donors, one aged 18 to 30 and the other aged 80 or older. The paper's findings and limits, for the study overall: Because profiling used bulk unsorted PBMCs, naive and antigen-experienced compartments could not be compared conclusively. Observed TCR beta diversity per million T cells fell roughly linearly with age, and a significant reduction was already apparent by age around 40. Donor CMV infection status was unknown, potentially confounding age-related changes in expanded clonotypes. Estimates of total diversity from one million sequenced T cells were regarded as lower bounds and underestimates. A strong correlation was found between observed TCR beta diversity and the percentage of naive T cells measured by flow cytometry. Compared with the aged group, more naive CD4+ T cells, fewer expanded clones and increased TCR diversity were shown by the long-lived group, suggesting age selection.

The 39 donors, aged 6 to 90 years, were systemically healthy Caucasian individuals from Russia. Each donor gave ten milliliters of peripheral blood, collected into EDTA-treated Vacutainer tubes. Ficoll-Paque density-gradient centrifugation was used to isolate PBMCs, with at least 7 million per sample. Trizol reagent was used to extract total RNA from PBMCs, with at least 6 micrograms per sample. For every donor, an aliquot of PBMCs went through flow cytometry to measure the percentages of naive CD45RAhigh/CD27high T cells. This clonotype was seen a handful of times. The clone's antigen remains unknown. Within one base of it there is no much larger clone, and no base qualities were kept. The library was produced with 5' RACE. The sequencer was an Illumina HiSeq 2500. A second PCR of about 6 to 12 cycles was performed with a sample-barcoded 5' primer and a J-beta primer mix. Each TCR beta cDNA molecule received a unique molecular identifier from a template-switch 5' adaptor carrying 12 random nucleotides. Each sample yielded at least 2.5 million CDR3-containing paired-end reads. The Mint cDNA synthesis kit, primed by a TRBC-specific oligonucleotide, was used to synthesize first-strand cDNA from all RNA. Following uracil-DNA glycosylase treatment, all cDNA underwent a first 18-cycle PCR with the universal primers M1SS and BC2_uni_R. In the authors' own workflow: For normalization, 1 million high-quality reads were randomly selected from each sample, with every read carrying a distinct molecular identifier. Instead of being binned into consensus sequences, reads with shared molecular identifiers were discarded. MiTCR, with a Q25 quality threshold and the strictest error-elimination algorithm, was used for CDR3 identification, clonotype clustering and error correction. A nonparametric unseen species model with Euler transformation was used to estimate lower-bound total TCR beta diversity. TCRdb reprocessed the public reads (quality trimming at Q25 with fastp, clone calling with MiXCR) and kept in-frame beta chains. Identical CDR3 protein sequences are pooled into one entry, listed with their most common genes and DNA. The V and J calls shown here were made by TCRdb, not taken from the authors' results. The sample table records over 950,000 distinct CDR3 sequences; roughly two fifths of these occur just once. Of the sample, around 13% falls within the top ten clones.

Specimen: blood. The sequence derives from a man between 18 and 35 years old in good health.

The nucleotide sequence is TGTGCCAGCAGCCAAGGGTTAGCGGGGATTTACAATGAGCAGTTCTTC. It encodes CASSQGLAGIYNEQFF. The rearranged segments are TRBV14 and TRBJ2-1; TRBD2 fits 8 bases in the junction. For this chain, trimming is 1 base at the V end and 4 bases at the J end, and the number of junction bases without a gene match is 6. The CDR3 sequence holds 16 residues, the cysteine and phenylalanine included. Only the CDR3 region is kept as DNA, spanning 48 bases read in frame from base 1. Based on the germline V gene, the CDR1 and CDR2 sequences are SGHDN and FVKESK.